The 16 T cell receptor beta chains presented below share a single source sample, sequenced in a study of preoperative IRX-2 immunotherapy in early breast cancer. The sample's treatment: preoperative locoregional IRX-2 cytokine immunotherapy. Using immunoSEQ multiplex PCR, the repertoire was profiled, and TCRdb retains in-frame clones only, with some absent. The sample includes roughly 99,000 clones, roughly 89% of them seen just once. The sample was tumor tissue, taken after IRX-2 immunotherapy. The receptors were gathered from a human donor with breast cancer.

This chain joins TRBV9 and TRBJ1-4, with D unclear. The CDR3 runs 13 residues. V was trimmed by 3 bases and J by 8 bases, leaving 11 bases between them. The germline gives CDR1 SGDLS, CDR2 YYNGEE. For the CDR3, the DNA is TGTGCCAGCAGCGCTTACAGCGACGAAAAACTGTTTTTT. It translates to CASSAYSDEKLFF.

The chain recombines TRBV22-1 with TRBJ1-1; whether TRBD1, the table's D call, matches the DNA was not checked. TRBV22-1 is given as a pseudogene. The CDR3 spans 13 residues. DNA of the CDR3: TGTGCCAGCGCTTGGGACAGCATCACTGAAGCTTTCTTT. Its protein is CASAWDSITEAFF.

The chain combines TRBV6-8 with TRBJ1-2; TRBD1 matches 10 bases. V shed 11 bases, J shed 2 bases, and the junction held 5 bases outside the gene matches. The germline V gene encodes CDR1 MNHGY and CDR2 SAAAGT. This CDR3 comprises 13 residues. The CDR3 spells CAVGQGVNYGYTF. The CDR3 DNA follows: TGTGCCGTAGGACAGGGGGTCAACTATGGCTACACCTTC.

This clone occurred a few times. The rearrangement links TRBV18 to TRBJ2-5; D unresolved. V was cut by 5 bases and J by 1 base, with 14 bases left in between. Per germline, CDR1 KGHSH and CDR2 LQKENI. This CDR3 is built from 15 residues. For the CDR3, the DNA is TGTGCCAGCTCAATTTCCGGGCGAGTCCAAGAGACCCAGTACTTC. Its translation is CASSISGRVQETQYF.

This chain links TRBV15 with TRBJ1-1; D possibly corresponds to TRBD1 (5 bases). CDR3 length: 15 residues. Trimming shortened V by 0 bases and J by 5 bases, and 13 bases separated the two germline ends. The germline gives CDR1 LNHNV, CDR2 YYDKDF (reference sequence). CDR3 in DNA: TGTGCCACCAGCAGAGATGATAAGGGGTCAACTGAAGCTTTCTTT. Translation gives CATSRDDKGSTEAFF.

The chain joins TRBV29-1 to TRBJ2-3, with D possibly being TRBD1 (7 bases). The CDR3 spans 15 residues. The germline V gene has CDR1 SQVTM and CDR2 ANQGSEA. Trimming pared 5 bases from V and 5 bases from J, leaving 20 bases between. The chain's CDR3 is CSVHGGGTVGDTQYF. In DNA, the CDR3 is TGCAGCGTTCACGGGGGCGGGACAGTTGGAGATACGCAGTATTTT.

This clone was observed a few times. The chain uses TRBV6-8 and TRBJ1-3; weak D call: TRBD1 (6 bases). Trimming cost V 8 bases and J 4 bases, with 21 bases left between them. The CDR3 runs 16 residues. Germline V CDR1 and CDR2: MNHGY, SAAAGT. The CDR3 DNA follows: TGTGCCAGCGCAGGACGGACAGCTCAAGGAGGAAACACCATATATTTT. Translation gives CASAGRTAQGGNTIYF.

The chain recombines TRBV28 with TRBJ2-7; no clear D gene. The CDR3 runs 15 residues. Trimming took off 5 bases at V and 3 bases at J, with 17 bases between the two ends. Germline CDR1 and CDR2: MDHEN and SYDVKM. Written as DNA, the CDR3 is TGTGCCAGCAGTACCGCCACGGGCCCCTACTACGAGCAGTACTTC. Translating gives CASSTATGPYYEQYF.

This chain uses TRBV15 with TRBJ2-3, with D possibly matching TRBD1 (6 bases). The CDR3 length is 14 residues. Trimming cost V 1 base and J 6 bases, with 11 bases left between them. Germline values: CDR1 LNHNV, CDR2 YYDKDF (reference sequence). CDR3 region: CATSRAHRADTQYF. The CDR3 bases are TGTGCCACCAGCAGAGCTCACAGGGCCGATACGCAGTATTTT.

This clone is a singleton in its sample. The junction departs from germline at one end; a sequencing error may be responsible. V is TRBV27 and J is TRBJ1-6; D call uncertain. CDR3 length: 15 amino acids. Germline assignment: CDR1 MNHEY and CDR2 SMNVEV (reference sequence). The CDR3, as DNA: TGTGCCACCAGTGACGGTCGCAGCCTAAATTCACCCCTCCACTTT. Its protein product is CATSDGRSLNSPLHF.

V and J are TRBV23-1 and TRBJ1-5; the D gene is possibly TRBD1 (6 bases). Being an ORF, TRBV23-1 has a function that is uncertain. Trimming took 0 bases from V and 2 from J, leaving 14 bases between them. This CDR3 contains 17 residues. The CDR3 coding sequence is TGCGCCAGCAGTCAATCCGGCAGGGAGGGGGGCAATCAGCCCCAGCATTTT. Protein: CASSQSGREGGNQPQHF.

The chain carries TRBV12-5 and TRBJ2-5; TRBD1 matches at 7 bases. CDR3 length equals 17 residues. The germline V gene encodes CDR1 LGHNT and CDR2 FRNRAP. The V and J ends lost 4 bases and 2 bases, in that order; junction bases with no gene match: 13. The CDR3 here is CASGSTARTGEQETQYF. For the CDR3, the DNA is TGTGCTAGTGGTTCAACCGCCCGGACAGGTGAACAAGAGACCCAGTACTTC.

CDR3 residues: CASSQGADISGNTIYF. CDR3 nucleotide sequence: TGCGCCAGCAGCCAAGGGGCGGACATCTCTGGAAACACCATATATTTT. The rearrangement uses TRBV1 and TRBJ1-3; TRBD1, the table's D call, was not compared with the DNA. TRBV1 is tagged as a pseudogene. The CDR3 covers 16 residues.

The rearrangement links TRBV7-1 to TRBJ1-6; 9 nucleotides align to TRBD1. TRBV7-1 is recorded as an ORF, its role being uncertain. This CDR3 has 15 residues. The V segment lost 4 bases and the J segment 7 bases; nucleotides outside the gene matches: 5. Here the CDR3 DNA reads TGTGCCAGCAGCTTGGAGGGGACAGGGAATTCACCCCTCCACTTT. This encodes CASSLEGTGNSPLHF.

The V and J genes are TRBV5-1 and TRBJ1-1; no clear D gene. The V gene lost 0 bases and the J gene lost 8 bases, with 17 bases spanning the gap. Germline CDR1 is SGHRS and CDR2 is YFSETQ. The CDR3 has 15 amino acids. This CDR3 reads CASSLEGGPGIEAFF. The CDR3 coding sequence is TGCGCCAGCAGCTTGGAAGGAGGACCCGGGATAGAAGCTTTCTTT. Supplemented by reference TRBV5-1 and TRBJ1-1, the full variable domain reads KAGVTQTPRYLIKTRGQQVTLSCSPISGHRSVSWYQQTPGQGLQFLFEYFSETQRNKGNFPGRFSGRQFSNSRSEMNVSTLELGDSALYLCASSLEGGPGIEAFFGQGTRLTVV.

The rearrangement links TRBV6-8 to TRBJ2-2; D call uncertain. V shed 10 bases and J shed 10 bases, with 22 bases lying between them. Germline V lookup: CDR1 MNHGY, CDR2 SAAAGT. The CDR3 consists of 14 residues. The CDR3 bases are TGTGCCATCAGCTCCCCGAGCCGAGAAAAGGAGCTGTTTTTT. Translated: CAISSPSREKELFF.